The clone carrying this T cell receptor beta chain was counted a single time. This sample is part of a study of shared clonotypes between healthy human individuals. Trimming pared 4 bases from V and 3 bases from J, leaving 9 bases between. The CDR3 covers 13 residues. The germline V gene encodes CDR1 MNHEY and CDR2 SMNVEV (reference sequence). Measured with immunoSEQ multiplex PCR; TCRdb has only the in-frame clones, and not every one. The table includes some 680,000 clones, 73% detected once. This clonotype was obtained from a woman aged 25 to 39 in good health. The source material was memory CD4+ T cells sorted from blood. Indicated subset: CD45RA-negative fraction. This sequence joins TRBV27 and TRBJ1-1; no definite D call. CDR3 sequence: CASSSGGYTEAFF. In DNA form, the CDR3 reads TGTGCCAGCAGTTCGGGCGGGTACACTGAAGCTTTCTTT.